This note documents a single T cell receptor (beta chain) sequence. This clone was recorded only once. What antigen it recognizes has not been identified. One base away there is no much larger clone; base qualities are not given. The V and J ends are trimmed by 3 bases and 7 bases, leaving 6 bases between them. The germline V gene supplies CDR1 MNHEY and CDR2 SVGAGI. There are 11 amino acids in the CDR3, from cysteine to phenylalanine inclusive. Just the 33-base CDR3 DNA is kept, in frame starting at base 1. Libraries were prepared through the immunoSEQ multiplex PCR assay. The authors' analysis ran thus. To diagnose cytomegalovirus status from the catalog of TCR beta chain sequences, a statistical classification framework was built. The table was pulled from immuneACCESS by TCRdb, which kept in-frame rearrangements only. Such tables lose some clones; where checked, under half of the loss comes from unresolved V genes, and the rest has no known cause. V, J and clone size reflect that table, while D and trimming were determined from the DNA. Present in this sample are around 300,000 clones, 80% to 90% of which were seen just once. The ten largest clonotypes hold less than 1.2% of the sample.

This entry is derived from a study of cytomegalovirus exposure and HLA in healthy donors (dated by TCRdb to between 2016 and 2019). Background on the whole study: The roughly 670 repertoires of the first cohort and the roughly 120 validation repertoires were produced on the same platform, according to a later analysis. Along with the roughly 700-subject first cohort, a separate validation cohort of over a hundred different subjects was used. The study aimed to test whether signatures of past pathogen exposure could be identified by cataloging public T cell receptors. The study combined high-throughput TCR immunosequencing, statistical association of individual TCRs with disease status, and machine learning to predict cytomegalovirus infection status.

The paper's findings and limits, for the study overall: All 120 or so repertoires were used to score co-occurrence in the validation cohort in a later analysis, because that analysis had no HLA typing for the cohort. Of the cluster scores, about 94% were above 0 in a later analysis, which found that TCRs clustered in the first cohort also tended to co-occur in the 130 or so validation repertoires. In vitro tests confirmed that a few of the cytomegalovirus-associated TCR beta chains recognize cytomegalovirus antigens. According to the authors, the approach could potentially be generalized to other disease states and immunological phenotypes. Most TCR sequences were seen in very few donors, while some public TCRs were found in many individuals. In both the original and validation cohorts, the classifier was reported to diagnose cytomegalovirus status with high specificity and sensitivity. The study gave a list of about 170 TCR beta chains associated with cytomegalovirus.

Separate from the approximately 670-subject first cohort, the validation cohort of about 110 subjects was the group to which the donors belonged. The specimen sequenced was PBMCs. This sequence originates from a woman in her late teens or twenties in good health and CMV-seronegative. This sequence uses TRBV6-5 and TRBJ1-1, with TRBD1 tentatively as D gene (5 bases match). The CDR3 corresponds to CASSYTGEAFF. Read as DNA, the sequence is TGTGCCAGCAGTTATACAGGTGAAGCTTTCTTT.